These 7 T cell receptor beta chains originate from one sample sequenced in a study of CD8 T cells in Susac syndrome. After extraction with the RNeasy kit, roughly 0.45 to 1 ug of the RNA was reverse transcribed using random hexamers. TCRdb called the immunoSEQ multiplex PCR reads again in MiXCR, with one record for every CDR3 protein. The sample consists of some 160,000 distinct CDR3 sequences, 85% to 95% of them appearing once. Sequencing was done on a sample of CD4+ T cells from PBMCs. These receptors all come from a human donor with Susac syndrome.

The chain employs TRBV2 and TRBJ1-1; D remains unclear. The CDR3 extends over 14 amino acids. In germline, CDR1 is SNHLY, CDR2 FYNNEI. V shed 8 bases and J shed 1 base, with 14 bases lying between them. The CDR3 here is CASRPEAGNTEAFF. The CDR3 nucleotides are TGTGCCAGCCGTCCCGAGGCGGGGAACACTGAAGCTTTCTTT.

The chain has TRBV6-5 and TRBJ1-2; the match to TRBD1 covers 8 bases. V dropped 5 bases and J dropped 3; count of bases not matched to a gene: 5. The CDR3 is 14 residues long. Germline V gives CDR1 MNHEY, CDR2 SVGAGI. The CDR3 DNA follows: TGTGCCAGCAGTCGCAGGGGGCTTGACTATGGCTACACCTTC. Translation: CASSRRGLDYGYTF.

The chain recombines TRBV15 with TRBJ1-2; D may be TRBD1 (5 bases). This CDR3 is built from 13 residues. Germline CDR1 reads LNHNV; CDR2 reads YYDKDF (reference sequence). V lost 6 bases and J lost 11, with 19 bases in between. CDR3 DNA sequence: TGTGCCACCAGAAAAAGGGTCCCGGAGGGGTACACCTTC. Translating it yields CATRKRVPEGYTF.

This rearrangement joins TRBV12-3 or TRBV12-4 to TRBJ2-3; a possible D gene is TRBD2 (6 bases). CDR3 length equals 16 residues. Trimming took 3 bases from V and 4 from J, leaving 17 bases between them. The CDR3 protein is CASSFILEGPADTQYF. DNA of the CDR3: TGTGCCAGCAGTTTTATTCTGGAGGGGCCGGCAGATACGCAGTATTTT.

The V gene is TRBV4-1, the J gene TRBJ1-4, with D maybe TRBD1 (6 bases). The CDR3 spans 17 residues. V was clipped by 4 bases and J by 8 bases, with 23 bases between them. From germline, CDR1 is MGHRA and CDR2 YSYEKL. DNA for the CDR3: TGCGCCAGCAGCCTTCGAGTGGCAGGGGCAGGTGGGGAAAAACTGTTTTTT. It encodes CASSLRVAGAGGEKLFF.

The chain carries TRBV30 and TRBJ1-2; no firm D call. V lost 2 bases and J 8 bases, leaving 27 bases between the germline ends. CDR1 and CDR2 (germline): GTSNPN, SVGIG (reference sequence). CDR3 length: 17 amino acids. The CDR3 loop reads CAWSTPSWAPRPDGYTF. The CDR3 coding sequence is TGTGCCTGGAGTACACCGTCCTGGGCGCCTAGACCGGACGGCTACACCTTC.

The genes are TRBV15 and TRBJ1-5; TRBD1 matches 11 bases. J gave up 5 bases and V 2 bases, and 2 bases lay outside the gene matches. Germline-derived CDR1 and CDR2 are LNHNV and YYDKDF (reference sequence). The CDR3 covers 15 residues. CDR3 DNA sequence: TGTGCCACCAGCAGATGGACAGGGGGCGATCAGCCCCAGCATTTT. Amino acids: CATSRWTGGDQPQHF.